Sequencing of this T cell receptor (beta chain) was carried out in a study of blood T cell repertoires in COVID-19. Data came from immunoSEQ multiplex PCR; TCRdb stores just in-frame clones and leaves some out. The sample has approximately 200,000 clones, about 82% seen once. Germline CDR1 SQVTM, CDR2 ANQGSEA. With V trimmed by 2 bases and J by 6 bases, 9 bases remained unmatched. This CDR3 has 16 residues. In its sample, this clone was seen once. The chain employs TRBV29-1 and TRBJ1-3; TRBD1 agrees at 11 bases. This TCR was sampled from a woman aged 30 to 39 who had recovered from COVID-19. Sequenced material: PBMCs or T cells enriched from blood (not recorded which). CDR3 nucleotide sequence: TGCAGCGTTGAACCCTGGACAGGGGGCGCGGAAAACACCATATATTTT. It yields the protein CSVEPWTGGAENTIYF. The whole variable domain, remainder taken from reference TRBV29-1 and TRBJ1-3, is SAVISQKPSRDICQRGTSLTIQCQVDSQVTMMFWYRQQPGQSLTLIATANQGSEATYESGFVIDKFPISRPNLTFSTLTVSNMSPEDSSIYLCSVEPWTGGAENTIYFGEGSWLTVV.